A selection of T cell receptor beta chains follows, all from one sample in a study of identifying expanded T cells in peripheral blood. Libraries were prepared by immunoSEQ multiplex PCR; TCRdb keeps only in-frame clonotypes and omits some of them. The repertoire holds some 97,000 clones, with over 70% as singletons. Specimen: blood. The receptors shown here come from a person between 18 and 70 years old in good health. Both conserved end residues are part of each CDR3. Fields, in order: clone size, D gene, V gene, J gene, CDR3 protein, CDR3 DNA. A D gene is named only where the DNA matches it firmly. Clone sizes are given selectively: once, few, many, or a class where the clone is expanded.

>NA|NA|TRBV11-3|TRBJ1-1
CASSPRAANTEAFF
TGTGCCAGCAGCCCAAGGGCGGCGAACACTGAAGCTTTCTTT
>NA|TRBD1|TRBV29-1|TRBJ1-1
CSVDPGQGSNTEAFF
TGCAGCGTTGACCCTGGACAGGGGTCGAACACTGAAGCTTTCTTT
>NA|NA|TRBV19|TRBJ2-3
CASRSTDATDTQYF
TGTGCCAGTAGGAGCACGGACGCGACAGATACGCAGTATTTT
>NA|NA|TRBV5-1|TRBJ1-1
CASSFRDSTEAFF
TGCGCCAGCAGCTTTAGAGACAGCACTGAAGCTTTCTTT
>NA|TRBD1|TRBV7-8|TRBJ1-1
CASSRGGTVNTEAFF
TGTGCCAGCAGCCGTGGGGGGACAGTCAACACTGAAGCTTTCTTT
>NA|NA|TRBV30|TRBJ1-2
CACGSPVSYGYTF
TGTGCCTGCGGAAGCCCGGTCTCGTATGGCTACACCTTC
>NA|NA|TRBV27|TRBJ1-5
CASSLMGGQPQHF
TGTGCCAGCAGTTTAATGGGGGGTCAGCCCCAGCATTTT
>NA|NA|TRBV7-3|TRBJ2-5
CASSFGREETQYF
TGTGCCAGCAGCTTTGGGCGCGAGGAGACCCAGTACTTC
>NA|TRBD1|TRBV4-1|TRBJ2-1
CASSQGKGGADNEQFF
TGCGCCAGCAGCCAAGGAAAAGGGGGCGCAGACAATGAGCAGTTCTTC
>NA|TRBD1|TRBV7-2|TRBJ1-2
CASSLGTGKNYGYTF
TGTGCCAGCAGCTTAGGGACAGGGAAAAACTATGGCTACACCTTC
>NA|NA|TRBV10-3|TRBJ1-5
CAISEGDQPQHF
TGTGCCATCAGTGAAGGGGATCAGCCCCAGCATTTT
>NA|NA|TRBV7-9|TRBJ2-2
CASSFLGPGELFF
TGTGCCAGCAGCTTTCTTGGCCCCGGGGAGCTGTTTTTT
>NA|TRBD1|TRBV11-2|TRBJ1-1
CASSGLRGRTEAFF
TGTGCCAGCAGCGGCCTCAGGGGGAGGACTGAAGCTTTCTTT
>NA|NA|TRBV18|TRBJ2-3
CASSLGHRTDTQYF
TGTGCCAGCTCGCTGGGACACCGCACAGATACGCAGTATTTT
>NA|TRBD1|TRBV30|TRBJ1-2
CASTGGSGYTF
TGTGCCTCGACAGGGGGCTCTGGCTACACCTTC
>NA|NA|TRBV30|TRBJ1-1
CAWNRQGDTEAFF
TGTGCCTGGAATCGGCAGGGAGACACTGAAGCTTTCTTT
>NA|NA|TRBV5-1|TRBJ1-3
CASSLSARATGGNTIYF
TGCGCCAGCAGCTTATCGGCCAGAGCGACCGGAGGAAACACCATATATTTT
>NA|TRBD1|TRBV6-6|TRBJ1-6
CASSARGQNSPLHF
TGTGCCAGCAGCGCTAGGGGGCAGAATTCACCCCTCCACTTT
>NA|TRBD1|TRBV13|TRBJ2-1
CASSAADRGNYNEQFF
TGTGCCAGCAGCGCCGCCGACAGGGGGAACTACAATGAGCAGTTCTTC
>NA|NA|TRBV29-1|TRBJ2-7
CSVVSQISYEQYF
TGCAGCGTTGTGTCACAGATCTCCTACGAGCAGTACTTC
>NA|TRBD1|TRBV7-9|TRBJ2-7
CASSPRDRGSYEQYF
TGTGCCAGCAGCCCCCGGGACAGGGGATCCTACGAGCAGTACTTC
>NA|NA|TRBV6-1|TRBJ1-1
CAIRRGANTEAFF
TGTGCCATTAGGCGGGGGGCGAACACTGAAGCTTTCTTT
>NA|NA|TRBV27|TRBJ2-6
CASSRAGSGANVLTF
TGTGCCAGCAGTCGAGCAGGGTCTGGGGCCAACGTCCTGACTTTC
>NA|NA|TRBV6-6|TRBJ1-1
CASSQGSTEAFF
TGTGCCAGCAGTCAGGGGAGCACTGAAGCTTTCTTT
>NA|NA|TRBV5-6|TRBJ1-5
CASNLKGQGDQPQHF
TGTGCCAGCAACTTAAAGGGGCAGGGTGATCAGCCCCAGCATTTT
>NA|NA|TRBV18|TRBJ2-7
CASSPPLTRTGPIYEQYF
TGTGCCAGCTCACCACCCCTAACTCGTACGGGACCCATCTACGAGCAGTACTTC
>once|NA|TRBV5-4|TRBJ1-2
CASSLFGADYGYTF
TGTGCCAGCAGCTTGTTTGGGGCAGACTATGGCTACACCTTC
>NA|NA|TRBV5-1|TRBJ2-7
CASSVTSGYEQYF
TGCGCCAGCAGTGTTACGTCGGGCTACGAGCAGTACTTC
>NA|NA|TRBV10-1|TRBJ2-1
CASSGGDIHPNEQFF
TGCGCCAGCAGTGGGGGGGACATACACCCCAATGAGCAGTTCTTC
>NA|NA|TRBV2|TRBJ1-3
CASSEEDPGNTIYF
TGTGCCAGCAGTGAAGAGGACCCTGGAAACACCATATATTTT
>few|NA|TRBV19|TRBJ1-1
CASSKQARNTEAFF
TGTGCCAGTAGTAAGCAGGCCCGGAACACTGAAGCTTTCTTT
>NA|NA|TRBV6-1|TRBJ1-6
CASRERGGSNSPLHF
TGTGCCAGCAGAGAAAGGGGAGGCAGTAATTCACCCCTCCACTTT
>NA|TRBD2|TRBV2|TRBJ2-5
CASRRLAGGSRETQYF
TGTGCCAGCAGGAGACTAGCGGGGGGGAGTCGAGAGACCCAGTACTTC
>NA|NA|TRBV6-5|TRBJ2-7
CASRRHVLDEQYF
TGTGCCAGCAGAAGACACGTCCTGGACGAGCAGTACTTC
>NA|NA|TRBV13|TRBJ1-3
CASSLGFLEVGIYF
TGTGCCAGCAGCCTCGGGTTTCTCGAAGTGGGCATATATTTT
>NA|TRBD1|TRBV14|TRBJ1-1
CASRPSGTDTEAFF
TGTGCCAGCAGACCATCCGGGACAGACACTGAAGCTTTCTTT
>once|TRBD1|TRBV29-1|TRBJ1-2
CSVSRGLSYGYTF
TGCAGCGTATCAAGGGGGCTTAGCTATGGCTACACCTTC
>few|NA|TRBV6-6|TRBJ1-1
CASSRTGTFEAFF
TGTGCCAGCAGCCGTACCGGGACCTTTGAAGCTTTCTTT
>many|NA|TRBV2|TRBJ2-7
CASSGERAGPEQYF
TGTGCCAGCAGTGGGGAGCGGGCTGGTCCCGAGCAGTACTTC
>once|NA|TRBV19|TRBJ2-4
CASRGGALAKNIQYF
TGTGCCAGTAGGGGCGGGGCGCTGGCCAAAAACATTCAGTACTTC
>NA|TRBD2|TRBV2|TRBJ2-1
CASGRSGGRSYNEQFF
TGTGCCAGCGGGAGAAGCGGGGGGCGATCCTACAATGAGCAGTTCTTC